The 16 T cell receptor beta chains given below trace back to one sample, sequenced in a study of CD8 T cells in ankylosing spondylitis. TCRdb redid the calling of the 5' RACE reads with MiXCR, one entry per CDR3 protein. The data hold 300,000 to 350,000 distinct CDR3 sequences, with roughly 10% observed a single time. Sequencing used blood, either unsorted or a sorted T cell fraction (not recorded which). Receptors were obtained from a female donor with ankylosing spondylitis or in good health (not recorded which).

This rearrangement joins TRBV28 to TRBJ2-1; 7 nucleotides agree with TRBD1. Germline V gene sequence: CDR1 MDHEN, CDR2 SYDVKM. After removal of 6 bases from V and 0 bases from J, the junction contained 5 bases not matched to a gene. This CDR3 is built from 15 residues. The CDR3 loop reads CASRRGPSSYNEQFF. The DNA of the CDR3 is TGTGCCAGCAGGAGGGGGCCAAGCTCCTACAATGAGCAGTTCTTC.

The chain employs TRBV5-8 and TRBJ2-2, with 8 bases aligning to TRBD1. CDR3 size: 16 residues. Germline trimming cut 6 bases from V and 3 bases from J; bases unmatched to any gene: 10. Germline values: CDR1 SGHTS, CDR2 YDEGEE. Here the CDR3 reads CASTASRTGYTGELFF. CDR3 in DNA: TGTGCCAGCACCGCTTCACGGACAGGGTACACCGGGGAGCTGTTTTTT.

This clonotype was counted many times. The chain employs TRBV28 and TRBJ2-3, with D possibly TRBD2 on 6 matching bases. Germline loops: CDR1 MDHEN, CDR2 SYDVKM. The CDR3 length is 16 residues. The germline V and J ends were trimmed by 8 bases and 4 bases, with 22 bases remaining between them. CDR3 coding DNA: TGTGCCAGCGCCTCGACAAGCTGGGGGGTGGCAGATACGCAGTATTTT. Its translation is CASASTSWGVADTQYF. The entire variable domain, with the rest obtained from reference TRBV28 and TRBJ2-3, is as follows: DVKVTQSSRYLVKRTGEKVFLECVQDMDHENMFWYRQDPGLGLRLIYFSYDVKMKEKGDIPEGYSVSREKKERFSLILESASTNQTSMYLCASASTSWGVADTQYFGPGTRLTVL.

This clonotype was detected a few times. The rearrangement uses TRBV7-2 and TRBJ2-1; no clear D gene. Germline assignment: CDR1 SGHTA and CDR2 FQGNSA. V lost 2 bases, J lost 8 bases, and 7 bases lay in between. The CDR3 is made up of 12 amino acids. As DNA, the CDR3 is TGTGCCAGCAGCTTAAAGGGTTATGAGCAGTTCTTC. Protein product: CASSLKGYEQFF.

In this sample, this clonotype turned up many times. CDR3 amino acids: CASSKRQGVAEAFF. CDR3 bases: TGTGCCAGCAGCAAGCGACAGGGCGTAGCTGAAGCTTTCTTT. The V and J genes are TRBV21-1 and TRBJ1-1; TRBD1 was called by the table and not checked on the DNA. TRBV21-1 is described as a pseudogene. This CDR3 has 14 residues.

V gene TRBV28 combines with J gene TRBJ2-7, with a possible D match to TRBD2 (6 bases). The CDR3 totals 14 residues. V shed 7 bases and J shed 1 base, with 14 bases lying between them. Germline-derived CDR1 and CDR2 are MDHEN and SYDVKM. CDR3 DNA: TGTGCCAGCATCCCTGGGACTCAGTCCTACGAGCAGTACTTC. Translating it yields CASIPGTQSYEQYF.

This clonotype turned up a few times. J is TRBJ2-3 and V is TRBV7-2, with D unclear. V gave up 2 bases and J gave up 0 bases, with 9 bases separating them. This CDR3 region has 15 residues. Germline CDR1 reads SGHTA; CDR2 reads FQGNSA. CDR3 coding DNA: TGTGCCAGCAGCTTATCTTCTTGGAGCACAGATACGCAGTATTTT. Translation gives CASSLSSWSTDTQYF.

V and J are TRBV7-8 and TRBJ2-5; TRBD2 matches at 9 bases. The CDR3 spans 17 residues. CDR1 is SGHVS, CDR2 FQNEAQ, per germline. V gave up 3 bases and J gave up 3 bases; unmatched junction bases: 11. The CDR3 DNA sequence: TGTGCCAGCAGCTTCAATGCGGGACTAGCAAGAAAAGAGACCCAGTACTTC. It translates to CASSFNAGLARKETQYF. Drawing the rest from reference TRBV7-8 and TRBJ2-5, the complete variable domain is GAGVSQSPRYKVAKRGQDVALRCDPISGHVSLFWYQQALGQGPEFLTYFQNEAQLDKSGLPSDRFFAERPEGSVSTLKIQRTQQEDSAVYLCASSFNAGLARKETQYFGPGTRLLVL.

This clonotype was counted at least ten times. For the CDR3, the DNA is TGTGCCAGCAGTTACGCGGGAGCAACTAATGAAAAACTGTTTTTT. Its protein is CASSYAGATNEKLFF. This rearrangement joins TRBV6-2 or TRBV6-3 to TRBJ1-4; D is ambiguous. Germline V gives CDR1 MNHEY, CDR2 SVGEGT. The CDR3 is 15 amino acids. V was cut by 2 bases and J by 0 bases, with 7 bases left in between.

The chain joins TRBV20-1 to TRBJ1-2; D is unclear. V lost 3 bases, J lost 6 bases, and 17 bases lay in between. Germline V gene data show CDR1 as DFQATT and CDR2 as SNEGSKA (reference sequence). The CDR3 totals 14 residues. The CDR3: CSASSGASVNGYTF. CDR3 nucleotides: TGCAGTGCTAGTTCGGGCGCTTCTGTTAATGGCTACACCTTC.

This clonotype was seen repeatedly, ten times or more. The rearrangement uses TRBV5-6 and TRBJ1-1; D is possibly TRBD1 (5 bases). Germline V gives CDR1 SGHDT, CDR2 YYEEEE. This CDR3 has 16 amino acids. Trimming took 0 bases from V and 6 from J, leaving 18 bases between them. The DNA for the CDR3 is TGTGCCAGCAGCTTGGGATTTGGGGGGGTTAGGGCTGAAGCTTTCTTT. Amino acid sequence: CASSLGFGGVRAEAFF.

This clonotype was recorded at least ten times. The chain links TRBV20-1 to TRBJ2-1; tentatively, D is TRBD1 (7 bases). Germline CDR1 and CDR2: DFQATT and SNEGSKA (reference sequence). Trimming took 0 bases from V and 7 from J, leaving 13 bases between them. The CDR3 consists of 14 residues. CDR3 coding DNA: TGCAGTGCTAGAGAAGGCAGGGGGAGGAATGAGCAGTTCTTC. It specifies CSAREGRGRNEQFF.

This clonotype has a handful of counts. The chain couples TRBV2 to TRBJ2-3; TRBD2 aligns across 7 bases. The CDR3 runs 15 residues. The V gene end was trimmed by 5 bases and the J gene end by 1 base; junction bases not matched to a gene: 6. The germline V gene has CDR1 SNHLY and CDR2 FYNNEI. CDR3 sequence reads: CASSPQRGGTDTQYF. Written as DNA, the CDR3 is TGTGCCAGCAGTCCCCAGCGGGGAGGCACAGATACGCAGTATTTT. The full variable domain, rest sourced from reference TRBV2 and TRBJ2-3, is EPEVTQTPSHQVTQMGQEVILRCVPISNHLYFYWYRQILGQKVEFLVSFYNNEISEKSEIFDDQFSVERPDGSNFTLKIRSTKLEDSAMYFCASSPQRGGTDTQYFGPGTRLTVL.

This clonotype was seen many times. The chain couples TRBV27 to TRBJ1-6; D may be TRBD1 (6 bases). This CDR3 contains 15 residues. Per the germline V gene, CDR1 is MNHEY and CDR2 is SMNVEV (reference sequence). Trimming removed 0 bases at V and 10 bases at J, with 13 bases between. This CDR3 is CASSLSGGFGSPLHF. CDR3 bases: TGTGCCAGCAGTTTATCAGGGGGTTTTGGGTCACCCCTCCACTTT.

Ten or more counts support this clonotype. The chain couples TRBV5-1 to TRBJ2-1; D possibly corresponds to TRBD1 (5 bases). Germline V CDR1 and CDR2: SGHRS, YFSETQ. CDR3 size: 13 residues. V lost 4 bases and J 4 bases, leaving 9 bases between the germline ends. CDR3 bases: TGCGCCAGCAGCAGGGGATCTTACAATGAGCAGTTCTTC. Amino acid sequence: CASSRGSYNEQFF.

This clonotype appeared many times. DNA of the CDR3: TGCAGCGTTGACTCATACAATGAGCAGTTCTTC. Its translation is CSVDSYNEQFF. V and J are TRBV29-1 and TRBJ2-1; D gene ambiguous. Germline-derived CDR1 and CDR2 are SQVTM and ANQGSEA. This CDR3 has 11 amino acids. V lost 3 bases to trimming and J lost 4 bases, with 4 bases between them.